This entry features one T cell receptor beta chain sequence. This specimen belongs to a study of T cell responses to AZD1222 COVID-19 vaccine. Germline V lookup: CDR1 KGHSH, CDR2 LQKENI. V lost 3 bases and J 3 bases, leaving 11 bases between the germline ends. The CDR3 contains 14 residues. Measured with immunoSEQ multiplex PCR; TCRdb has only the in-frame clones, and not every one. The sample includes more than 150,000 clones, 90% seen only once; the top ten take around 1.9%. This TCR derives from an adult in good health. The sequencing used peripheral blood, collected on day 0 of AZD1222 vaccination. The J gene is TRBJ2-5, the V gene TRBV18, with D unresolved. CDR3 amino acids: CASSPDRIKETQYF. CDR3 DNA: TGTGCCAGCTCACCGGACCGGATTAAAGAGACCCAGTACTTC.